Shown below are 17 T cell receptor beta chains from a single sample sequenced in a study of blood T cell repertoires in COVID-19. Here immunoSEQ multiplex PCR was the method, and the copy in TCRdb shows in-frame clones only, minus some. In the table there are 90,000 to 120,000 clones, roughly 90% of which are singletons. Specimen: peripheral blood. These receptors came from a man between 35 and 55 years old with active or convalescent COVID-19.

This chain connects TRBV20-1 to TRBJ2-7; unclear D gene. Germline CDR1 reads DFQATT; CDR2 reads SNEGSKA (reference sequence). The ends were cut back, 5 bases at V and 3 bases at J, with 8 bases in the middle. The length of the CDR3 is 11 residues. The CDR3 here is CSAGGDYEQYF. The CDR3 nucleotides read TGCAGTGCTGGCGGTGACTACGAGCAGTACTTC.

The chain joins TRBV9 to TRBJ1-6; D is undetermined. This CDR3 has 13 residues. CDR1 and CDR2 from the germline V gene are SGDLS and YYNGEE. V lost 5 bases and J lost 8, with 11 bases in between. The CDR3 DNA reads as TGTGCCAGCAGTGGGGAGGGCCATTCACCCCTCCACTTT. Translation gives CASSGEGHSPLHF. The whole variable domain, remainder taken from reference TRBV9 and TRBJ1-6, is DSGVTQTPKHLITATGQRVTLRCSPRSGDLSVYWYQQSLDQGLQFLIQYYNGEERAKGNILERFSAQQFPDLHSELNLSSLELGDSALYFCASSGEGHSPLHFGNGTRLTVT.

This chain links TRBV19 with TRBJ2-1; 11 bases fit TRBD2. The V gene's germline CDR1 is LNHDA and CDR2 SQIVND (reference sequence). The CDR3 runs to 16 residues. With 3 bases clipped from V and 3 bases from J, the junction kept 4 bases outside the gene matches. CDR3 loop: CASSMTLAGVYNEQFF. The CDR3 DNA sequence: TGTGCCAGTAGTATGACACTAGCGGGAGTCTACAATGAGCAGTTCTTC. The full variable domain, completed using reference TRBV19 and TRBJ2-1, is DGGITQSPKYLFRKEGQNVTLSCEQNLNHDAMYWYRQDPGQGLRLIYYSQIVNDFQKGDIAEGYSVSREKKESFPLTVTSAQKNPTAFYLCASSMTLAGVYNEQFFGPGTRLTVL.

V gene TRBV5-4 combines with J gene TRBJ2-7; weak D call: TRBD1 (5 bases). Germline assignment: CDR1 SGHNT and CDR2 YYREEE (reference sequence). This CDR3 is 14 amino acids long. Trimming shortened V by 2 bases and J by 2 bases, and 11 bases separated the two germline ends. The CDR3 loop reads CASSFRQPPYEQYF. The CDR3 nucleotides are TGTGCCAGCAGCTTTCGACAGCCCCCCTACGAGCAGTACTTC.

This clone was found once. The CDR3 spells CASRRTVNHSGNTIYF. In DNA, the CDR3 is TGTGCCAGCAGACGGACAGTTAACCACTCTGGAAACACCATATATTTT. The gene calls are TRBV2 and TRBJ1-3, with a possible D match to TRBD1 (6 bases). V gave up 6 bases and J gave up 0 bases, with 15 bases separating them. Germline lookup yields CDR1 SNHLY and CDR2 FYNNEI. There are 16 residues in the CDR3. The whole variable domain, filled in from reference TRBV2 and TRBJ1-3, reads EPEVTQTPSHQVTQMGQEVILRCVPISNHLYFYWYRQILGQKVEFLVSFYNNEISEKSEIFDDQFSVERPDGSNFTLKIRSTKLEDSAMYFCASRRTVNHSGNTIYFGEGSWLTVV.

The J gene is TRBJ1-1, the V gene TRBV6-1; TRBD1 matches 9 bases. CDR1 is MNHNS, CDR2 SASEGT, per germline. This CDR3 comprises 16 residues. The trim removed 3 bases at V and 1 base at J, leaving 6 bases unmatched. As DNA, the CDR3 is TGTGCCAGCAGTGAGGGACAGGGTCGAGGGAACACTGAAGCTTTCTTT. It yields the protein CASSEGQGRGNTEAFF.

This clone appeared a single time. The gene calls are TRBV6-6 and TRBJ1-1, with 7 bases fitting TRBD1. After removal of 6 bases from V and 8 bases from J, the junction contained 12 bases not matched to a gene. CDR3 length equals 14 residues. Germline-derived CDR1 and CDR2 are MNHNY and SVGAGI (reference sequence). CDR3 DNA sequence: TGTGCCAGCAGCCCCCGAGGGACAGAAGTAGAAGCTTTCTTT. The encoded protein is CASSPRGTEVEAFF.

The chain employs TRBV28 and TRBJ2-2; possible D gene TRBD1, 6 bases. The V gene lost 3 bases and the J gene lost 7 bases, with 12 bases spanning the gap. CDR3 length: 14 amino acids. Germline V gene sequence: CDR1 MDHEN, CDR2 SYDVKM. The DNA for the CDR3 is TGTGCCAGCAGTTTCTGGACAGAGGGCGGGGAGCTGTTTTTT. Amino acids: CASSFWTEGGELFF.

The chain employs TRBV19 and TRBJ1-5; D might be TRBD1 (6 bases). Per the germline V gene, CDR1 is LNHDA and CDR2 is SQIVND (reference sequence). The V end lost 3 bases, the J end lost 0 bases, and 9 bases lay between the germline ends. This CDR3 comprises 15 residues. The CDR3 bases are TGTGCCAGTAGTATGGCAGGGGATAGCAATCAGCCCCAGCATTTT. Amino acids: CASSMAGDSNQPQHF.

This sequence joins TRBV7-2 and TRBJ1-2, with TRBD1 identical over 9 bases. Trimming cost V 5 bases and J 4 bases; bases outside gene matches: 8. The CDR3 covers 15 residues. CDR1 is SGHTA and CDR2 is FQGNSA in the germline V gene. CDR3 sequence reads: CASSAGTGKGYGYTF. The CDR3 coding sequence is TGTGCCAGCAGCGCCGGGACAGGGAAAGGCTATGGCTACACCTTC.

The chain carries TRBV19 and TRBJ1-1, with D unresolved. CDR3 length equals 13 residues. With 3 bases removed from V and 11 bases from J, the gap between germline ends came to 16 bases. Germline V gene data show CDR1 as LNHDA and CDR2 as SQIVND (reference sequence). Here the CDR3 reads CASSISEGLGAFF. In DNA, the CDR3 is TGTGCCAGTAGTATTTCAGAAGGACTTGGGGCTTTCTTT.

V and J are TRBV10-1 and TRBJ2-1, with D perhaps matching TRBD2 (6 bases). Germline CDR1 WNHNN, CDR2 SYGVQD (reference sequence). The CDR3 length is 13 residues. Trimming took 3 bases from V and 4 from J, leaving 7 bases between them. The chain's CDR3 is CASSDGGYNEQFF. DNA of the CDR3: TGCGCCAGCAGTGATGGAGGGTACAATGAGCAGTTCTTC.

The genes are TRBV4-1 and TRBJ2-5; tentative D call: TRBD1 (6 bases). Germline V lookup: CDR1 MGHRA, CDR2 YSYEKL. The CDR3 contains 18 residues. Between the trimmed V and J ends, which lost 1 base and 6 bases, there was a span of 24 bases. CDR3 amino acids: CASSQGYGGSGIWKTQYF. In DNA, the CDR3 is TGCGCCAGCAGCCAAGGGTATGGGGGCTCCGGGATCTGGAAGACCCAGTACTTC.

The genes are TRBV5-4 and TRBJ1-2; D unresolved. Per the germline V gene, CDR1 is SGHNT and CDR2 is YYREEE (reference sequence). The CDR3 extends over 12 amino acids. The V gene lost 4 bases and the J gene lost 4 bases, with 8 bases spanning the gap. The CDR3 sequence is CASSKDTYGYTF. The CDR3, as DNA: TGTGCCAGCAGCAAAGACACCTATGGCTACACCTTC.

This chain joins TRBV25-1 and TRBJ1-6, with no clear D. The CDR3 has 14 amino acids. CDR1 MGHDK and CDR2 SYGVNS come from the germline V gene. The V end was cut by 8 bases, the J end by 0 bases, with 8 bases between. The CDR3 DNA reads TGTGCCAGCGAACAGAGCTCCTATAATTCACCCCTCCACTTT. Its protein is CASEQSSYNSPLHF.

This clone was seen just once. The J gene is TRBJ2-7, the V gene TRBV28; D is perhaps TRBD1 (5 bases). Trimming stripped 2 bases from V and 6 bases from J, with 8 bases between. CDR1 is MDHEN, CDR2 SYDVKM, per germline. This CDR3 comprises 12 residues. CDR3 in amino acids: CASSLRQGEQYF. The CDR3 DNA sequence: TGTGCCAGCAGTTTAAGGCAGGGCGAGCAGTACTTC.

By sample fraction, this clone is medium-sized (0.01 to 0.1%). Written as DNA, the CDR3 is TGTGCCAGCAGGCCTCCGAGCGGGGTCTGGGGAGAGCAGTACTTC. The encoded protein is CASRPPSGVWGEQYF. This chain joins TRBV28 and TRBJ2-7, with 7 bases that match TRBD2. After removal of 6 bases from V and 7 bases from J, the junction contained 15 bases not matched to a gene. This CDR3 region has 15 residues. Germline-derived CDR1 and CDR2 are MDHEN and SYDVKM.